Reported below is one T cell receptor (beta chain). Its antigen is undetermined. Germline lookup yields CDR1 WSHSY and CDR2 SAAADI. The V end lost 0 bases, the J end lost 2 bases, and 8 bases lay between the germline ends. CDR3 length equals 14 residues. Patients picked for sequencing had shown CD8+CD57+ cell expansion detected by flow cytometry. The diagnosis in all patients was severe acquired aplastic anemia. The entry originates in a study of CD8+CD57+ T cells in acquired aplastic anemia. Profiles of TCR beta VDJ and CDR3 were generated from a genomic DNA template. TCRdb passed the reads through MiXCR, listing each CDR3 protein once. The sample contains about 98,000 distinct CDR3 sequences, roughly two thirds of which appear only once. Study-wide results and limits: Between patients and controls, around 30 CD8+ CDR3 sequences were found in common. The CD8+ Simpson's diversity of patients and controls was not significantly different.

This TCR derives from a human donor with aplastic anemia. The sample consisted of sorted CD4+, CD8+, or CD8+CD57+ T cells (not recorded which) from PBMCs. The chain links TRBV10-2 to TRBJ2-7; weak D call: TRBD2 (6 bases). The CDR3 is CASSESGLPYEQYF. For the CDR3, the DNA is TGCGCCAGCAGTGAGTCGGGACTCCCCTACGAGCAGTACTTC.